This T cell receptor (beta chain) emerged from a study of cytomegalovirus exposure and HLA in healthy donors. Trimming took off 4 bases at V and 9 bases at J, with 14 bases between the two ends. The germline V gene encodes CDR1 SGHDT and CDR2 YYEEEE. CDR3 size: 14 residues. PCR used 60 Vbeta primers and 13 Jbeta primers. This table comes from immunoSEQ multiplex PCR, and its TCRdb copy is limited to in-frame clones, with some not included. The table shows more than 95,000 clones, with around 80% occurring only once. Sequenced material: PBMCs. The rearrangement uses TRBV5-6 and TRBJ1-6; unclear D gene. The receptor was isolated from a woman aged 40 to 50 in good health and CMV-seronegative. CDR3 DNA: TGTGCCAGCAGCCTTGCGGGTCGAAGTTCACCCCTCCACTTT. It encodes CASSLAGRSSPLHF.